The present TCR beta chain was sequenced within a study of blood T cell repertoires in COVID-19. Methods used by the authors: Amplified reference gene primers provided the basis for estimating nucleated cell counts. Repertoires were generated with immunoSEQ multiplex PCR, while TCRdb's copy carries only in-frame clones and drops some. V, J and clone size are taken as reported in that table, and D and trimming were inferred from the DNA itself. The data show about 340,000 clones, with under 95% seen just once and 2.5% to 4% held by the top ten. The V end lost 6 bases, the J end lost 4 bases, and 5 bases lay between the germline ends. The V gene's germline CDR1 is MNHEY and CDR2 SVGAGI. The CDR3 is 11 amino acids. This clone has a single count.

The rearrangement links TRBV6-5 to TRBJ2-3, with D perhaps matching TRBD1 (5 bases). Source material: peripheral blood. This receptor was identified in a woman aged 18-29 years who had recovered from COVID-19. The CDR3 coding sequence is TGTGCCAGCAGACAGGCAGATACGCAGTATTTT. Protein sequence: CASRQADTQYF.